This T cell receptor (beta chain) was sequenced during a study of cytomegalovirus exposure and HLA in healthy donors. For the study at large: Of the donors genotyped, approximately 430 in all, about 81% fell in the Caucasian-associated ancestry cluster.

This clone qualifies as medium-sized. Its specificity is unknown. Other DNA sequences in the same sample also yield this CDR3. Amplification used 60 Vbeta primers and 13 Jbeta primers. Profiled with immunoSEQ multiplex PCR; TCRdb holds only in-frame clones, not every one. The data show about 130,000 clones, around 78% seen once. V trimming: 1 base; J trimming: 6 bases; junction bases outside the gene matches: 10. This CDR3 is built from 17 residues. CDR1 and CDR2 from the germline V gene are MNHNS and SASEGT. Study observations and caveats: Within an earlier analysis, most TCR beta V segments proved productive either about 90% or about 30% of the time.

The V and J genes are TRBV6-1 and TRBJ1-2; 11 nucleotides line up with TRBD1. The sample taken for sequencing was PBMCs. This TCR was sampled from a man younger than 35 in good health and CMV-seropositive. This CDR3 reads CASSEEWGSGQGDGYTF. The DNA for the CDR3 is TGTGCCAGCAGTGAAGAATGGGGGTCGGGACAGGGGGATGGCTACACCTTC.